Detailed here is one TCR beta chain. This specimen belongs to a study of siplizumab effects on memory and regulatory T cells. Produced via immunoSEQ multiplex PCR; TCRdb's table is partial and in-frame only. Here the sample spans about 120,000 clones, approximately 94% being singletons. Sequencing was carried out using non-Treg CD4+ T cells sorted from blood. This TCR was sampled from a human donor in good health.

This CDR3 reads CASSIDRGNVYGYTF. The CDR3 coding sequence is TGTGCCAGCAGCATAGACAGGGGGAATGTCTATGGCTACACCTTC. The chain carries TRBV7-3 and TRBJ1-2; 9 bases fit TRBD1. CDR1 is SGHTA and CDR2 is FQGTGA in the germline V gene. The length of the CDR3 is 15 residues. The J segment lost 4 bases and the V segment lost 5 bases, leaving 8 bases of the junction unmatched.